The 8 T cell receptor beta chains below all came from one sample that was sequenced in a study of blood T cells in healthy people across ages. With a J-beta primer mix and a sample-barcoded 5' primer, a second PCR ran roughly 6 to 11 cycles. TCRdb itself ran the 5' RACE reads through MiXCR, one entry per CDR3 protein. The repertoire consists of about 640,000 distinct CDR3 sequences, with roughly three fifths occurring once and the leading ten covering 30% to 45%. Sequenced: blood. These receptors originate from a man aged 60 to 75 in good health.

CDR3 in DNA: TGCAGTGCTCATGAGGGGGCTACGGGGCTGTACGAGCAGTACTTC. It translates to CSAHEGATGLYEQYF. This rearrangement joins TRBV20-1 to TRBJ2-7, with 7 bases aligning to TRBD1. This CDR3 comprises 15 residues. With V trimmed by 5 bases and J by 4 bases, 14 bases remained unmatched. Germline loops: CDR1 DFQATT, CDR2 SNEGSKA (reference sequence).

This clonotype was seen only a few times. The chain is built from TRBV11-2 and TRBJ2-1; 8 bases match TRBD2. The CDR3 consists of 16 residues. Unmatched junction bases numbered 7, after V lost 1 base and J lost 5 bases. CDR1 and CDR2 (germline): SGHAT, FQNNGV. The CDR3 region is CASSLVVGRGDNEQFF. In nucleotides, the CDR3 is TGTGCCAGCAGCTTAGTCGTCGGGCGGGGGGACAATGAGCAGTTCTTC.

CDR3 sequence (DNA): TGTGCCAGCAGGCCTAGCGGGGCCTACAATGAGCAGTTCTTC. Its translation: CASRPSGAYNEQFF. The chain recombines TRBV2 with TRBJ2-1; 9 nucleotides agree with TRBD2. Germline V gives CDR1 SNHLY, CDR2 FYNNEI. The V and J ends lost 6 bases and 2 bases, in that order; junction bases with no gene match: 2. The CDR3 covers 14 residues.

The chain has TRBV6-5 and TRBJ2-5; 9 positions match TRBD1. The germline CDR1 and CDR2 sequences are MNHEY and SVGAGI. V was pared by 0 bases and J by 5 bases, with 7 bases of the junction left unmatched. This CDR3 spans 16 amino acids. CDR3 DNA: TGTGCCAGCAGTTACTCGCGACAGGGGGTGGGGGAGACCCAGTACTTC. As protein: CASSYSRQGVGETQYF.

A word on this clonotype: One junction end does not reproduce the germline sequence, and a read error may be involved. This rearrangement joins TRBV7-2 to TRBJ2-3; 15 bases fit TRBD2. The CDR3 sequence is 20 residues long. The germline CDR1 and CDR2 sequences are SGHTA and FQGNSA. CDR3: CASSFTLGGLAGGSTDTQYF. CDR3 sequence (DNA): TGTGCCAGCAGCTTTACCCTGGGGGGACTAGCGGGGGGAAGCACCGATACGCAGTATTTT.

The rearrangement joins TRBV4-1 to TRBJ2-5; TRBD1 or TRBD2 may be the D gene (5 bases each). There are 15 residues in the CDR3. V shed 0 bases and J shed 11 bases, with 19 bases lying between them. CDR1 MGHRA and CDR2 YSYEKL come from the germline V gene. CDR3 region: CASSQDGRRLGEQYF. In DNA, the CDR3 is TGCGCCAGCAGCCAAGACGGACGTCGGCTGGGGGAGCAGTACTTC.

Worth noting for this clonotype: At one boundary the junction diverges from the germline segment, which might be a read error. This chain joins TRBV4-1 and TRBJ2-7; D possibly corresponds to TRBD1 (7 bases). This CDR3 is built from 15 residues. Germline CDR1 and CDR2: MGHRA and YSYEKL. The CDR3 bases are TGCGCCAGCAGCTTTCAGGGGGGCCCCATGGACGAGCGGTACTTC. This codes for CASSFQGGPMDERYF.

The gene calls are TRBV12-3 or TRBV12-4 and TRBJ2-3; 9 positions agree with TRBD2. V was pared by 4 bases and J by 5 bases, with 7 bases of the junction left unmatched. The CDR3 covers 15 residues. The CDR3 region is CASSSASGVVDTQYF. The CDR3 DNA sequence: TGTGCCAGCAGTTCCGCTAGCGGGGTAGTAGATACGCAGTATTTT.